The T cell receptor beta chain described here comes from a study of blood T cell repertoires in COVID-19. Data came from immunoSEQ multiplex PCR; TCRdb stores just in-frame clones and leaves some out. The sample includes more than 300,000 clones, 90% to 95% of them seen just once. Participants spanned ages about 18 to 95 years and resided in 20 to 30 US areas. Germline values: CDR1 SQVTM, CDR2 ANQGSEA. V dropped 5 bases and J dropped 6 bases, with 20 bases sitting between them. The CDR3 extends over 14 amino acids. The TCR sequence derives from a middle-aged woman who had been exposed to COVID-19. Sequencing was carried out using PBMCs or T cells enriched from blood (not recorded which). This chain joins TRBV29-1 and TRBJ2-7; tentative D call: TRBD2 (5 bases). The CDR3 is CSVHGENLYSEQYF. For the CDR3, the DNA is TGCAGCGTTCACGGGGAGAACCTATACAGCGAGCAGTACTTC.